This T cell receptor beta chain was identified during a study of blood T cell repertoires in COVID-19. Clones were read by immunoSEQ multiplex PCR, and TCRdb kept only the in-frame ones, dropping some. Found here are 360,000 or so clones, almost 90% of them singletons; the top ten hold about 6.5%. Trimming stripped 0 bases from V and 4 bases from J, with 11 bases between. From germline, CDR1 is SGDLS and CDR2 YYNGEE. The CDR3 is 15 residues long. The chain joins TRBV9 to TRBJ2-1, with D possibly being TRBD2 (6 bases). What was sequenced was peripheral blood. The source of this sequence is a young man with active or convalescent COVID-19. CDR3 sequence reads: CASSVAGDIYNEQFF. As DNA, the CDR3 is TGTGCCAGCAGCGTAGCGGGAGATATTTACAATGAGCAGTTCTTC.